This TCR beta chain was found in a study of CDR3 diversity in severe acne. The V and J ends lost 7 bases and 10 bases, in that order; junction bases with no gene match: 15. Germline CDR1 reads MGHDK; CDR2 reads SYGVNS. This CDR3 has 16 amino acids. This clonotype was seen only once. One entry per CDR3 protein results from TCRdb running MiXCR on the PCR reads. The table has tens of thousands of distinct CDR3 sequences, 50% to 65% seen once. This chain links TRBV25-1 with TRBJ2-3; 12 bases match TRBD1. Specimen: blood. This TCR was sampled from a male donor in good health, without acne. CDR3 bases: TGTGCCAGCATCCCCCCGAGCGGGGGACAGGGGGCGGCGCAGTATTTT. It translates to CASIPPSGGQGAAQYF.